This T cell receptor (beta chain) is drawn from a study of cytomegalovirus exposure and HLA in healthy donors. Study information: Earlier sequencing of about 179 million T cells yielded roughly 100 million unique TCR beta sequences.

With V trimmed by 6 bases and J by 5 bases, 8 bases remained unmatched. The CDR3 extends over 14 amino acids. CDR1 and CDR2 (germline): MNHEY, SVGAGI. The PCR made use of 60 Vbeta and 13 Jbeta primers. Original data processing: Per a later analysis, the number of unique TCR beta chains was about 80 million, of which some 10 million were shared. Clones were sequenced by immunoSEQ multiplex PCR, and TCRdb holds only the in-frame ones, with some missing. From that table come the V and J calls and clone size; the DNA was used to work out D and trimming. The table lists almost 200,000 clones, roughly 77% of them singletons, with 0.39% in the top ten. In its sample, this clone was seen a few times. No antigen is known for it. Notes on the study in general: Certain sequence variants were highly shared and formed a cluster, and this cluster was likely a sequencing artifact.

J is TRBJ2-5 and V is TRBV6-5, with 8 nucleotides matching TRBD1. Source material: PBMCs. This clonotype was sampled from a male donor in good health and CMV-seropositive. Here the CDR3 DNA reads TGTGCCAGCAGGAGACCCCGGGACAGGGAGACCCAGTACTTC. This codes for CASRRPRDRETQYF.